The 29 T cell receptor beta chains given below trace back to one sample, sequenced in a study of OX40 agonist ivuxolimab in advanced cancers. Profiling relied on immunoSEQ multiplex PCR, and the TCRdb table lists in-frame clones only, not all of them. The sample records some 120,000 clones, around 93% being singletons. The sequences come from CD4+ or CD8+ T cells sorted from blood, collected in a trial of the OX40 agonist ivuxolimab. The receptors stem from an adult with an advanced solid tumor such as melanoma, head and neck, liver or kidney cancer.

This clone was picked up one time. This chain links TRBV9 with TRBJ2-3, with D unclear. The V end lost 0 bases, the J end lost 1 base, and 6 bases lay between the germline ends. This CDR3 has 14 residues. In germline, CDR1 is SGDLS, CDR2 YYNGEE. The DNA of the CDR3 is TGTGCCAGCAGCGTAGCAGGACGCACAGATACGCAGTATTTT. Protein sequence: CASSVAGRTDTQYF.

The rearrangement links TRBV28 to TRBJ2-5; 10 bases fit TRBD1. V shed 1 base and J 3 bases; nucleotides not matched to a gene: 2. Germline CDR1 and CDR2: MDHEN and SYDVKM. This CDR3 spans 15 amino acids. CDR3 amino acids: CASSLSGTGEETQYF. The DNA of the CDR3 is TGTGCCAGCAGTTTATCGGGGACAGGGGAAGAGACCCAGTACTTC.

This clone came up once. The chain is built from TRBV7-2 and TRBJ1-2, with a weak D call TRBD1 (6 bases). Germline loops: CDR1 SGHTA, CDR2 FQGNSA. The CDR3 sequence is 16 residues long. V shed 6 bases and J shed 5 bases, with 22 bases lying between them. This CDR3 is CASRQTLGGGPYGYTF. CDR3 nucleotides: TGTGCCAGCAGGCAAACACTCGGGGGGGGGCCTTATGGCTACACCTTC.

This chain connects TRBV19 to TRBJ1-5; unclear D gene. Trimming removed 5 bases at V and 7 bases at J, with 12 bases between. This CDR3 has 13 residues. Looked up from germline, CDR1 is LNHDA and CDR2 is SQIVND (reference sequence). The chain's CDR3 is CASSFGLAQPQHF. CDR3 coding DNA: TGTGCCAGTAGTTTCGGTTTGGCCCAGCCCCAGCATTTT. The full variable domain, its missing parts supplied by reference TRBV19 and TRBJ1-5, is DGGITQSPKYLFRKEGQNVTLSCEQNLNHDAMYWYRQDPGQGLRLIYYSQIVNDFQKGDIAEGYSVSREKKESFPLTVTSAQKNPTAFYLCASSFGLAQPQHFGDGTRLSIL.

The V call is TRBV11-1, the J call TRBJ1-1, with 9 bases aligning to TRBD1. V gave up 5 bases and J gave up 6 bases; unmatched junction bases: 7. The germline V gene has CDR1 SGHAT and CDR2 FQDESV (reference sequence). CDR3 length equals 14 residues. CDR3: CASSRQQGASEAFF. The CDR3 region has the DNA TGTGCCAGCAGCAGACAACAGGGGGCCTCTGAAGCTTTCTTT.

This chain connects TRBV11-1 to TRBJ2-7; 9 bases are a match to TRBD1. This CDR3 spans 14 amino acids. Germline CDR1 SGHAT, CDR2 FQDESV (reference sequence). With V trimmed by 4 bases and J by 3 bases, 4 bases remained unmatched. In DNA, the CDR3 is TGTGCCAGCAGCTCAGGACAGGGGTTCTACGAGCAGTACTTC. Translating gives CASSSGQGFYEQYF.

The chain recombines TRBV7-2 with TRBJ1-2; no firm D call. Germline loops: CDR1 SGHTA, CDR2 FQGNSA. V lost 4 bases and J 3 bases, leaving 9 bases between the germline ends. The CDR3 extends over 13 amino acids. The CDR3 DNA sequence: TGTGCCAGCAGCTCCTCCGGGCACTATGGCTACACCTTC. Amino acids: CASSSSGHYGYTF. The whole variable domain, filled in from reference TRBV7-2 and TRBJ1-2, reads GAGVSQSPSNKVTEKGKDVELRCDPISGHTALYWYRQSLGQGLEFLIYFQGNSAPDKSGLPSDRFSAERTGGSVSTLTIQRTQQEDSAVYLCASSSSGHYGYTFGSGTRLTVV.

The chain couples TRBV5-1 to TRBJ1-1, with 8 bases matching TRBD1. CDR3 length: 19 residues. Germline V CDR1 and CDR2: SGHRS, YFSETQ. With 0 bases clipped from V and 4 bases from J, the junction kept 17 bases outside the gene matches. Here the CDR3 DNA reads TGCGCCAGCAGCTTGGCGGGGACAGGCTCCCTAAAGGTGGTCACTGAAGCTTTCTTT. The encoded protein is CASSLAGTGSLKVVTEAFF.

The chain couples TRBV19 to TRBJ1-1; 10 positions agree with TRBD1. Germline-derived CDR1 and CDR2 are LNHDA and SQIVND (reference sequence). The trim removed 5 bases at V and 2 bases at J, leaving 11 bases unmatched. The CDR3 has 17 residues. This CDR3 reads CASSDGTLTGGNTEAFF. In DNA form, the CDR3 reads TGTGCCAGTAGTGATGGTACACTGACAGGGGGCAACACTGAAGCTTTCTTT. Filled out from reference TRBV19 and TRBJ1-1, the complete variable domain reads DGGITQSPKYLFRKEGQNVTLSCEQNLNHDAMYWYRQDPGQGLRLIYYSQIVNDFQKGDIAEGYSVSREKKESFPLTVTSAQKNPTAFYLCASSDGTLTGGNTEAFFGQGTRLTVV.

This clone was observed once. The CDR3 region has the DNA TGTGCCAGCACTACAGACAGGCCCCCCACTGAAGCTTTCTTT. As protein: CASTTDRPPTEAFF. The J gene is TRBJ1-1, the V gene TRBV2, with TRBD1 as a possible D gene (6 bases). The CDR3 contains 14 residues. CDR1 is SNHLY and CDR2 is FYNNEI in the germline V gene. V was cut by 7 bases and J by 4 bases, with 16 bases left in between.

The CDR3 DNA reads TGTGCCAGCAGCTTAGCAGGGTACACTGAAGCTTTCTTT. As protein: CASSLAGYTEAFF. The chain uses TRBV7-9 and TRBJ1-1; D remains unclear. The germline V gene encodes CDR1 SEHNR and CDR2 FQNEAQ (reference sequence). Trimming took 0 bases from V and 3 from J, leaving 5 bases between them. The CDR3 has 13 residues.

This rearrangement joins TRBV6-5 to TRBJ2-1; 9 bases fit TRBD2. Germline V gene sequence: CDR1 MNHEY, CDR2 SVGAGI. The junction had 6 bases not matched to a gene; V was cut back by 4 bases and J by 2 bases. The CDR3 contains 16 residues. The CDR3 reads CASSSRPSGAYNEQFF. DNA for the CDR3: TGTGCCAGCAGTTCCCGACCTAGCGGGGCCTACAATGAGCAGTTCTTC.

The rearrangement links TRBV7-3 to TRBJ2-2; D is undetermined. The germline V gene has CDR1 SGHTA and CDR2 FQGTGA. The V and J ends lost 1 base and 2 bases respectively, with 11 bases between them. The CDR3 sequence is 16 residues long. The CDR3 sequence is CASSLNSLPNTGELFF. CDR3 nucleotide sequence: TGTGCCAGCAGCTTAAATTCGCTCCCCAACACCGGGGAGCTGTTTTTT.

This chain uses TRBV7-3 with TRBJ2-3, with 12 bases aligning to TRBD2. CDR3 length: 17 residues. V shed 5 bases, J shed 4 bases, and the junction held 10 bases outside the gene matches. The germline gives CDR1 SGHTA, CDR2 FQGTGA. This CDR3 is CASSPPSGRASADTQYF. The CDR3 DNA sequence: TGTGCCAGCAGCCCCCCTAGCGGGAGGGCCTCTGCAGATACGCAGTATTTT.

V usage is TRBV6-1 and J usage is TRBJ2-7; the D call may be TRBD1 or TRBD2 (5 bases each). The CDR3 is made up of 15 amino acids. V lost 5 bases and J 2 bases, leaving 16 bases between the germline ends. Germline assignment: CDR1 MNHNS and CDR2 SASEGT. CDR3 loop: CASSPGVGAAYEQYF. In DNA form, the CDR3 reads TGTGCCAGCAGTCCCGGGGTAGGGGCAGCCTACGAGCAGTACTTC.

J is TRBJ1-4 and V is TRBV5-6, with 7 bases matching TRBD1. Per the germline V gene, CDR1 is SGHDT and CDR2 is YYEEEE. The V and J ends lost 3 bases and 0 bases, in that order; junction bases with no gene match: 8. The CDR3 is 17 residues long. CDR3 amino acids: CASSSSRQGTTNEKLFF. CDR3 in DNA: TGTGCCAGCAGCTCAAGCCGACAGGGAACAACTAATGAAAAACTGTTTTTT.

V is TRBV18 and J is TRBJ2-7, with 8 bases fitting TRBD1. J was trimmed by 6 bases and V by 4 bases; bases with no gene match: 2. The CDR3 totals 12 residues. Germline CDR1 is KGHSH and CDR2 is LQKENI. The CDR3 is CASSQDRAEQYF. CDR3 DNA: TGTGCCAGCTCACAGGACAGGGCCGAGCAGTACTTC. Combining the CDR3 with reference TRBV18 and TRBJ2-7 gives the whole variable domain NAGVMQNPRHLVRRRGQEARLRCSPMKGHSHVYWYRQLPEEGLKFMVYLQKENIIDESGMPKERFSAEFPKEGPSILRIQQVVRGDSAAYFCASSQDRAEQYFGPGTRLTVT.

This sequence joins TRBV28 and TRBJ1-4; the D is unclear. This CDR3 spans 12 amino acids. V shed 6 bases and J shed 5 bases, with 7 bases lying between them. Germline-derived CDR1 and CDR2 are MDHEN and SYDVKM. CDR3 nucleotide sequence: TGTGCCAGCAGACAGAGAAATGAAAAACTGTTTTTT. Its translation: CASRQRNEKLFF.

CDR3 DNA sequence: TGCGCCAGCAGGGTGGGACAGCTCCAAGAGACCCAGTACTTC. Protein: CASRVGQLQETQYF. The V and J genes are TRBV5-1 and TRBJ2-5, with TRBD1 identical over 7 bases. The germline CDR1 and CDR2 sequences are SGHRS and YFSETQ. The CDR3 is made up of 14 amino acids. Losses at the gene ends were 5 bases for V and 1 base for J; bases not matched to a gene: 5. The full variable domain, completed using reference TRBV5-1 and TRBJ2-5, is KAGVTQTPRYLIKTRGQQVTLSCSPISGHRSVSWYQQTPGQGLQFLFEYFSETQRNKGNFPGRFSGRQFSNSRSEMNVSTLELGDSALYLCASRVGQLQETQYFGPGTRLLVL.

Written as DNA, the CDR3 is TGTGCCAGCAGCCCACGGGTGGGCACAGATACGCAGTATTTT. This gives the protein CASSPRVGTDTQYF. The rearrangement links TRBV7-9 to TRBJ2-3, with D unclear. CDR1 is SEHNR and CDR2 is FQNEAQ in the germline V gene (reference sequence). The CDR3 consists of 14 residues. V was trimmed by 5 bases and J by 1 base, leaving 10 bases between them.

The V and J genes are TRBV10-3 and TRBJ2-1, with TRBD2 matching 7 bases. The junction had 7 bases not matched to a gene; V was cut back by 2 bases and J by 0 bases. The CDR3 sequence is 17 residues long. Germline V gene data show CDR1 as ENHRY and CDR2 as SYGVKD. CDR3 nucleotide sequence: TGTGCCATCAGTGAGCGGGCTAGCGGAGTCTCCTACAATGAGCAGTTCTTC. Translating gives CAISERASGVSYNEQFF.

The chain has TRBV2 and TRBJ2-7; D may match TRBD1 or TRBD2 (5 bases each). CDR1 is SNHLY, CDR2 FYNNEI, per germline. This CDR3 has 18 residues. Trimming stripped 7 bases from V and 0 bases from J, with 25 bases between. This CDR3 reads CASTSGQGKKAGSYEQYF. In DNA, the CDR3 is TGTGCCAGCACATCGGGTCAGGGAAAGAAGGCGGGCTCCTACGAGCAGTACTTC.

The chain couples TRBV28 to TRBJ2-5, with TRBD2 matching over 7 bases. The CDR3 is 12 amino acids. V lost 8 bases and J lost 5; bases outside the gene matches: 5. CDR1 and CDR2 (germline): MDHEN, SYDVKM. This chain's CDR3 is CASRGSWETQYF. In nucleotides, the CDR3 is TGTGCCAGCCGCGGGAGCTGGGAGACCCAGTACTTC.

V gene TRBV18 combines with J gene TRBJ2-5; D unclear. V lost 2 bases, J lost 5 bases, and 9 bases lay in between. Germline CDR1 is KGHSH and CDR2 is LQKENI. There are 13 residues in the CDR3. The CDR3 reads CASSPLGFETQYF. CDR3 nucleotide sequence: TGTGCCAGCTCACCATTAGGTTTCGAGACCCAGTACTTC.

The chain carries TRBV18 and TRBJ1-1; D remains ambiguous. The CDR3 spans 14 residues. V was shortened by 3 bases and J by 1 base, with 9 bases between the two germline ends. CDR1 and CDR2 from the germline V gene are KGHSH and LQKENI. CDR3 in amino acids: CASSPGLGNTEAFF. As DNA, the CDR3 is TGTGCCAGCTCACCGGGCCTTGGGAACACTGAAGCTTTCTTT.

The chain uses TRBV5-1 and TRBJ2-5; 9 bases line up with TRBD2. This CDR3 has 16 amino acids. The germline V gene encodes CDR1 SGHRS and CDR2 YFSETQ. Unmatched junction bases numbered 8, after V lost 0 bases and J lost 5 bases. CDR3 loop: CASSLGLAVWGETQYF. CDR3 DNA: TGCGCCAGCAGCTTGGGACTAGCGGTTTGGGGGGAGACCCAGTACTTC.

The genes are TRBV28 and TRBJ2-2; D may match TRBD1 or TRBD2 (5 bases each). Trimming removed 5 bases at V and 4 bases at J, with 14 bases between. The CDR3 loop spans 15 amino acids. Germline loops: CDR1 MDHEN, CDR2 SYDVKM. CDR3 amino acids: CASSHRGRRTGELFF. The CDR3, as DNA: TGTGCCAGCAGTCACCGGGGCCGTCGCACCGGGGAGCTGTTTTTT.

This clone is a singleton in its sample. The V gene is TRBV5-4, the J gene TRBJ2-1; 8 bases match TRBD2. Germline-derived CDR1 and CDR2 are SGHNT and YYREEE (reference sequence). The CDR3 totals 15 residues. Germline trimming cut 4 bases from V and 6 bases from J; bases unmatched to any gene: 9. This CDR3 is CASSLGLVVSNEQFF. CDR3 bases: TGTGCCAGCAGCCTGGGACTAGTGGTGAGCAATGAGCAGTTCTTC.

This clone appeared a single time. The gene calls are TRBV28 and TRBJ2-1; D unresolved. Between the trimmed V and J ends, which lost 4 bases and 0 bases, there was a span of 13 bases. Germline V gene sequence: CDR1 MDHEN, CDR2 SYDVKM. The CDR3 runs to 16 residues. CDR3 in amino acids: CASSSDLQSSYNEQFF. CDR3 bases: TGTGCCAGCAGTTCAGACTTACAAAGCTCCTACAATGAGCAGTTCTTC.